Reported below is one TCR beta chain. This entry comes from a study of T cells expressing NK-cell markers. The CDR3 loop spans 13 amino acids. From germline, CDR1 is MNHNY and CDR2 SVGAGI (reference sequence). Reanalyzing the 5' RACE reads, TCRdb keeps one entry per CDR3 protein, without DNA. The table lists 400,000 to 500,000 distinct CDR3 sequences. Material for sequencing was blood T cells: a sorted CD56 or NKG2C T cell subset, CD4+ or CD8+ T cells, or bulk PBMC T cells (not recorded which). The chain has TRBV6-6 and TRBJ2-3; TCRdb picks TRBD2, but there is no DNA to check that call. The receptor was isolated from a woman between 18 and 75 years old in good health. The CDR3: CASSSGPSDTQYF.